The clone carrying this TCR beta chain was seen a few times. Its antigen is unknown. The CDR3 covers 14 residues. Germline V gene sequence: CDR1 ENHRY, CDR2 SYGVKD. V shed 4 bases and J shed 2 bases, with 11 bases lying between them. The data derive from a study of post-analysis software for immune sequencing data. Whole-study context: Included courses were relapsing-remitting and secondary progressive multiple sclerosis; progressive-relapsing multiple sclerosis was also included.

Study conclusions and caveats: Those with multiple sclerosis, the patient group, showed significantly lower normalized Chao1 diversity than controls. A few TRBV segments appeared more often in patients than in controls, and TRBV5-6, TRBV5-1 and TRBV20-1 were among these. Strong co-clustering by F measure linked samples that shared a preparation batch.

Unique molecular identifiers had been added to the TCR beta cDNA libraries. TCRdb re-analysed the PCR reads in MiXCR, keeping a single row per CDR3 protein. The sample lists about 820,000 distinct CDR3 sequences; about 50% were seen once. The sequencing input was blood. This TCR was sampled from a girl aged 5 to 17 with multiple sclerosis. The V and J genes are TRBV10-3 and TRBJ1-1; D unclear. The CDR3: CAISVETDNTEAFF. CDR3 in DNA: TGTGCCATCAGTGTTGAGACCGATAACACTGAAGCTTTCTTT.